This TCR beta chain emerged from a study of human T cells and chemical hapten exposure. Whole-study context: 2% DPC applied to a 2 cm by 2 cm arm area sensitized donors.

Trimming pared 6 bases from V and 2 bases from J, leaving 10 bases between. This CDR3 has 13 amino acids. The V gene's germline CDR1 is ENHRY and CDR2 SYGVKD. The sample holds a few counts of this clonotype. TCRdb recomputed calls from the RACE reads with MiXCR, one row per CDR3 protein. The data contain 190,000 or so distinct CDR3 sequences, under 30% of them singletons. Time point: patch test 3, about 24 weeks after DPC sensitization. The treatment denotes: therapeutic diphenylcyclopropenone sensitization with weekly scalp DPC. This TCR was recovered from a woman in her thirties or forties with alopecia areata. Some clones in this sample may be carry-over from other donors' samples. The chain recombines TRBV10-3 with TRBJ2-5; D uncertain. The specimen comprised whole blood, sampled in connection with sensitization to the hapten diphenylcyclopropenone (DPC). CDR3 nucleotides: TGTGCCATCAGGAAGACCCGTCAAGAGACCCAGTACTTC. Its translation is CAIRKTRQETQYF.